This T cell receptor (beta chain) came from a study of blood T cell repertoires in COVID-19. This clone was seen just once. This CDR3 is built from 12 residues. Trimming took 8 bases from V and 4 from J, leaving 9 bases between them. From germline, CDR1 is SGHAT and CDR2 FQNNGV. Assay: immunoSEQ multiplex PCR; the TCRdb copy retains only in-frame clones and omits some. In the table there are some 70,000 clones, roughly four fifths of which are singletons. Sequencing was done on a sample of peripheral blood. The clonotype originates from a man in his sixties with COVID-19, enrolled during active disease. The rearrangement joins TRBV11-2 to TRBJ1-3, with D unclear. The CDR3 loop reads CASRGRGNTIYF. CDR3 nucleotides: TGTGCCAGCCGAGGGAGGGGAAACACCATATATTTT.